This entry is about one T cell receptor beta chain. The method was immunoSEQ multiplex PCR; TCRdb's version includes in-frame clones alone and lacks a portion of them. The profile shows under 300,000 clones, approximately 90% of them singletons. The source of the sample is a study of blood T cell repertoires in COVID-19. Germline V CDR1 and CDR2: MNHEY, SMNVEV (reference sequence). Trimming cost V 5 bases and J 0 bases; bases outside gene matches: 11. This CDR3 region has 17 residues. The TCR originated in a woman aged 40 to 55 who had recovered from COVID-19. The V and J genes are TRBV27 and TRBJ1-2; TRBD1 matches 8 bases. The sequenced sample was peripheral blood. DNA of the CDR3: TGTGCCAGCAGTCCTTCGGACAGGGTGGTTCCTAACTATGGCTACACCTTC. Protein sequence: CASSPSDRVVPNYGYTF.